This T cell receptor (beta chain) was identified during a study of OX40 agonist ivuxolimab in advanced cancers. Some background on the complete study: The costimulatory receptor OX40 (CD134) was targeted by ivuxolimab, a fully human IgG2 agonistic monoclonal antibody. Intravenous ivuxolimab was administered to patients every 2 weeks at six dose levels: 0.01, 0.1, 0.3, 1.5, 3 and 10 mg/kg. Among the roughly 54 dose-escalation patients, around 20 had hepatocellular carcinoma, around 15 melanoma, 9 renal cell carcinoma and 9 head and neck cancer. In the dose-escalation cohort, 70% to 85% of patients were male, and the mean age was approximately 60 years with a range of about 23 to 79. Partial responses were achieved by three dose-escalation patients, of whom one had hepatocellular carcinoma and two had cutaneous melanoma. The point of sequencing TCRbeta in the periphery was to test whether ivuxolimab changed TCR sequence diversity and drove clonal T-cell expansion. Prior anti-PD-1, anti-PD-L1 or anti-CTLA-4 therapy was permitted, and checkpoint inhibitors had been received by less than 45% of dose-escalation patients. The paper covers the monotherapy dose-escalation part of the phase I ivuxolimab trial, which included N of about 56 patients. Summary of the overall study and its limitations: Low levels of normalized T-cell clonal expansion were also seen in some nonresponding patients. Antigen specificity was not determined for the clonally expanded peripheral T cells. After ivuxolimab, CD8+ T cells had more expanded clones than CD4+ T cells on average. In partial responders in the 0.1-3.0 mg/kg groups, normalized peripheral clonal expansion was found to be among the lowest, especially among CD8+ T cells. Clonal expansion of both CD4+ and CD8+ blood T cells was observed from baseline to week 6 at doses 0.1 to 3.0 mg/kg.

Genomic DNA was extracted from sorted cells for sequencing of the TCRbeta CDR3 region. TCRbeta CDR3 regions were sequenced using the immunoSEQ Assay. The source is immuneACCESS, and TCRdb retained only in-frame sequences with V and J called. Part of the clones is not carried over; for the studies checked, unresolved V genes explain less than half of this, and the remainder is unexplained. The sample table holds more than 50,000 clones, of which about nine tenths were seen once. The ten largest clones capture approximately 2% of the sample. Comment on this clone: No cognate antigen has been identified for it. Base qualities are not recorded, but no much larger clone differs from it by a single base.

Here V drops 0 bases and J drops 8 bases, and the junction holds 15 bases not matched to any gene. The germline V gene sets CDR1 to LGHNA and CDR2 to YNFKEQ. CDR3 length: 17 amino acids, cysteine to phenylalanine. Only the CDR3 DNA stays, 51 bases, in frame from base 1. Patients with autoimmune disease history or receiving systemic immunosuppression were excluded from the trial. Peripheral blood for TCR sequencing was collected from all dose cohorts at baseline, on cycle 4 day 1, and on cycle 7 day 1. The samples were drawn from a first-in-human, open-label, multicenter phase I dose-escalation trial of ivuxolimab. Adults with locally advanced or metastatic head and neck squamous cell, hepatocellular, melanoma or renal cell carcinoma were enrolled in the trial. Before TCR sequencing, CD4+ T cells and CD8+ T cells from peripheral blood were sorted into separate populations.

Sequenced material: CD4+ or CD8+ T cells sorted from blood, taken in a trial of the OX40 agonist ivuxolimab. The chain is made from TRBV4-2 and TRBJ1-2, and 7 junctional nucleotides match TRBD1. This clonotype was sampled from an adult with an advanced solid tumor such as melanoma, head and neck, liver or kidney cancer. The sequence in DNA is TGTGCCAGCAGCCAAGATCTTGTTGGGAAGGGGGCGCAGGGCTACACCTTC. The translation is CASSQDLVGKGAQGYTF.